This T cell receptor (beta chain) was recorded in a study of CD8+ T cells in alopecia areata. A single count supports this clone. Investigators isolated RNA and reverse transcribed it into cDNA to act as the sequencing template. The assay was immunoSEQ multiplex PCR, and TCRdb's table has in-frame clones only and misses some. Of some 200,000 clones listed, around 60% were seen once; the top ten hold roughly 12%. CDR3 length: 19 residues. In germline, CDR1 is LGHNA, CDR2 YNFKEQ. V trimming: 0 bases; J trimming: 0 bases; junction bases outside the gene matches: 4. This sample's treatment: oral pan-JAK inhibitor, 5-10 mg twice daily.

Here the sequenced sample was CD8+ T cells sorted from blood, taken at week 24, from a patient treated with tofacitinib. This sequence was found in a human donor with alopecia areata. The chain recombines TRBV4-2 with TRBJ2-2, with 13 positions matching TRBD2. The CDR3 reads CASSQDLGLAGANTGELFF. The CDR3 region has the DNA TGTGCCAGCAGCCAAGATTTAGGACTAGCGGGGGCGAACACCGGGGAGCTGTTTTTT.